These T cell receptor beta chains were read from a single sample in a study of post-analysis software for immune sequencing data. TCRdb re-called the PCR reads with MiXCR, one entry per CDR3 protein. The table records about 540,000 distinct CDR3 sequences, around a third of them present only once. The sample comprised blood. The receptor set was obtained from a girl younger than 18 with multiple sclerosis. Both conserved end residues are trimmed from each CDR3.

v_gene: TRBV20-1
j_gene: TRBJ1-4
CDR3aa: SARNPGQNEKLF

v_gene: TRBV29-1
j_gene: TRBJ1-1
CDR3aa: SVARTGDNTEAF

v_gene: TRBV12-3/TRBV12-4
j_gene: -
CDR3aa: ASSLGVLATQY

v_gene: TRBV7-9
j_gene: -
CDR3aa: ASSKGQGDIQY

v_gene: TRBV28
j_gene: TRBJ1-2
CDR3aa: ASSFNDGYT

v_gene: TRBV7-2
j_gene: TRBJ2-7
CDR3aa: ASSLEASGAFSYEQY

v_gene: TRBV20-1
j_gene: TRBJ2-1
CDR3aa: SARGTFGGNEQF

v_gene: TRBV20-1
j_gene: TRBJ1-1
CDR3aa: SARVRGTGDTEAF

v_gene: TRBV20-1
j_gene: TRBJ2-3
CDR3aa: SAPQTGEGTDTQY

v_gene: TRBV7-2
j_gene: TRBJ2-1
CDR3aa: ASSLGTSRVNGQF

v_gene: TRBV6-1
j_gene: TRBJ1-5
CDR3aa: ASSADRGVHQPQH

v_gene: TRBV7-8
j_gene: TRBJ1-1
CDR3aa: ASSFPEGGRPTEAF

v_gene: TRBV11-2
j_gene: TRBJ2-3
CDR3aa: ASSLALRSEDTQY

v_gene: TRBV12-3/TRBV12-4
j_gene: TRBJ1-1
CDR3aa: ASNGQTNTEAF

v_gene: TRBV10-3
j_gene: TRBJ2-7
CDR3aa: AISESMGTGSNEQY

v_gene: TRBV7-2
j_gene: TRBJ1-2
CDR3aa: ASSLGGLEFRNYGYT

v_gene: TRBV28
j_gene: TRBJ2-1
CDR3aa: AVRGTSGYNEQF

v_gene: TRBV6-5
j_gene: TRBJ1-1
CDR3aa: ASSRIIGMNTEAF

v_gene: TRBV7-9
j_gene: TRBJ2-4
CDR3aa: ASSLGGAGQY

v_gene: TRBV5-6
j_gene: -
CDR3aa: ASSGLAGTGETQY

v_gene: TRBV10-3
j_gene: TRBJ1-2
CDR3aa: AISESGSGYT

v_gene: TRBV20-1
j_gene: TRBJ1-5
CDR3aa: SARGGGRLLQPQH

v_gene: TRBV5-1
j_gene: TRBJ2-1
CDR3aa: ASSETGYNEQF

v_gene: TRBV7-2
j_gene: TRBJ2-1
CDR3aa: ASSSRTSGVGSYNEQF

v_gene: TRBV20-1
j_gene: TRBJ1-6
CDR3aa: SARVGAPGSPLH

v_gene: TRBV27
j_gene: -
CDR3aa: ASRSSYNEQY

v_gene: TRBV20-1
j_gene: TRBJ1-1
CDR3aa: SAPPARMLQNTEAF

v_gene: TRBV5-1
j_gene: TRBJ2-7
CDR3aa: ASSPRTGMDEQY

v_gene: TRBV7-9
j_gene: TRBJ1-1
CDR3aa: ASSGGTEAF

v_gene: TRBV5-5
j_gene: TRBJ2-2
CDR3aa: ASILQGFAGELF

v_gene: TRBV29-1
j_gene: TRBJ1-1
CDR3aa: SAWVGSGHTEAF

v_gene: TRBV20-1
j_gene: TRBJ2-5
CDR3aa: SANSGWYQETQY

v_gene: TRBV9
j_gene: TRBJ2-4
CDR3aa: ASSGVDRMTDIQY

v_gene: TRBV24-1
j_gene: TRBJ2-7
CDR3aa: ATSDPGGELPNEQY

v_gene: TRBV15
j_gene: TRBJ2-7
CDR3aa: ATSRDGAGRALQY

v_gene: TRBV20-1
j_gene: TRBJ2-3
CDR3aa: SAVLAGDTDTQY

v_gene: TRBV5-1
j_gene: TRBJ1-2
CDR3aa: ASSLDGSMDYGYT

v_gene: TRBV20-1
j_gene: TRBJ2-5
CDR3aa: SAIQGAWETQY

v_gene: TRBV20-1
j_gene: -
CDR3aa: SASIQGSYNEQY

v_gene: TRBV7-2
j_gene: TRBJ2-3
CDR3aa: ASTPGDTQY

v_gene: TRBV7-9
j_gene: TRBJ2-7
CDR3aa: AGARGEQY

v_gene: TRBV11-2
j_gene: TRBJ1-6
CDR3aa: ASSYQDRINSPLH

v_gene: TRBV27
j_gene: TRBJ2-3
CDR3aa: ASRPGGVLAGAGNTQY

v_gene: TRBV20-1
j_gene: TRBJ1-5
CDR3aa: SASFNTDGGNQPQH

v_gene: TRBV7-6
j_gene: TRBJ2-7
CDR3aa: ASSGSSYEQY

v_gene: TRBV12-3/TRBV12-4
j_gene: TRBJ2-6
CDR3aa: ASSFGRVLT

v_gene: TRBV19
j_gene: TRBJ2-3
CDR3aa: ASSIDLGRTLKDTQY

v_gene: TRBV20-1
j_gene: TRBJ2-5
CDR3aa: SAPNLYSADQETQY

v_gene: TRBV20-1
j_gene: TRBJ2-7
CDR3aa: SARSGGLSYEQY

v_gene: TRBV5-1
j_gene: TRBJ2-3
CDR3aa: ASSLEGNADTQY

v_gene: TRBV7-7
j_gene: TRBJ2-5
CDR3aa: ASSLAVMGRGSQETQY

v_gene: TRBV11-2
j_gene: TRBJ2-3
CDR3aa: ASSLGLAGATLGTDTQY

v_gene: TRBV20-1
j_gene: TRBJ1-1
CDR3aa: SALRPEAF